The sample holds a few counts of the clone carrying this TCR beta chain. Its antigen is currently unknown. This sample was taken from a study of molecular identifiers for immune sequencing clone quantification. Overall study results and limits: For effector cells, clones above 20 RNA copies held over 98% of molecules; for naive cells, under 1%.

One entry per CDR3 protein, called by TCRdb with MiXCR from the PCR reads. The sample has under 600,000 distinct CDR3 sequences, around 23% seen once. This CDR3 region has 15 residues. From germline, CDR1 is MNHEY and CDR2 SVGAGI. Between the trimmed V and J ends, which lost 0 bases and 6 bases, there was a span of 12 bases. The chain couples TRBV6-5 to TRBJ1-5; D gene ambiguous. The receptor was derived from a human donor in good health. Some libraries in this study had Jurkat cell RNA spiked in. The sample comprised naive CD8+ T cells from blood, with Jurkat cell RNA spiked in. Subset described: FACS-sorted CD8+CD4-CCR7+CD45RA+ naive T cells. The DNA of the CDR3 is TGTGCCAGCAGTTACTCTCCCCCCCCGTTTCAGCCCCAGCATTTT. Its translation is CASSYSPPPFQPQHF.